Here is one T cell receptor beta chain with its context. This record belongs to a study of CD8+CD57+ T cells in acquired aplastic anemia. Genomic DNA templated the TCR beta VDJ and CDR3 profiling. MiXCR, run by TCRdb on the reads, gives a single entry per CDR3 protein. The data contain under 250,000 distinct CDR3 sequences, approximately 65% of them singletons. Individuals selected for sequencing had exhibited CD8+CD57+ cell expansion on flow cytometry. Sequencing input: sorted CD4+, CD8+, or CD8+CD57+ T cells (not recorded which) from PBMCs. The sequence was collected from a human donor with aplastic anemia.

The CDR3 loop is CASSLGDGETPPQHF. CDR3 sequence (DNA): TGTGCCAGCAGCTTAGGGGACGGTGAAACTCCGCCCCAGCATTTT. The V and J genes are TRBV7-9 and TRBJ1-5; the D gene is possibly TRBD1 (5 bases). CDR3 size: 15 residues. From germline, CDR1 is SEHNR and CDR2 FQNEAQ (reference sequence). Trimming took off 1 base at V and 9 bases at J, with 16 bases between the two ends.